This record looks at one TCR beta chain sequence and its context. This record comes from a study of blood T cell repertoires in COVID-19. Some clones are missing from TCRdb's copy, which holds only in-frame ones; the method was immunoSEQ multiplex PCR. The sample yields 250,000 to 300,000 clones, roughly 79% seen once. The CDR3 totals 13 residues. The V end lost 6 bases, the J end lost 2 bases, and 13 bases lay between the germline ends. Germline V lookup: CDR1 GTSNPN, CDR2 SVGIG (reference sequence). The V and J genes are TRBV30 and TRBJ1-2; TRBD1 might be the D (6 bases). The specimen sequenced was peripheral blood. The sequence was obtained from an older woman with active or convalescent COVID-19. CDR3: CACQDRSNYGYTF. DNA for the CDR3: TGTGCCTGCCAAGACAGGTCGAACTATGGCTACACCTTC.